Reported below is one T cell receptor beta chain. V shed 4 bases, J shed 6 bases, and the junction held 6 bases outside the gene matches. Germline loops: CDR1 SGDLS, CDR2 YYNGEE. The CDR3 is 14 residues long. This entry comes from a study of blood T cell repertoires in COVID-19. About the study: Both acute and convalescent COVID-19 samples were obtained from the United States, Italy and Spain. PBMCs, B-cell-depleted T cells, or T cells were the source of the cDNA or gDNA that made up the material.

Under the authors' procedure: For nucleated cells, counts were estimated from reference gene primer amplification. Profiling relied on immunoSEQ multiplex PCR, and the TCRdb table lists in-frame clones only, not all of them. Clonal size and the V and J genes are those of that table, whereas D and trimming came from the DNA. Counted here are around 150,000 clones, roughly 80% occurring once; the ten biggest clones make up about a tenth. Sequencing used peripheral blood. The rearrangement links TRBV9 to TRBJ1-5, with 8 bases lining up with TRBD1. This sequence was found in a man aged 55 to 70 who had recovered from COVID-19. DNA of the CDR3: TGTGCCAGCAGCCTTTCAGGGGGCGGTCAGCCCCAGCATTTT. This translates into CASSLSGGGQPQHF.